This T cell receptor beta chain was sequenced for a study of blood T cell repertoires in COVID-19. On the study more broadly: The United States, Italy and Spain provided the acute and convalescent COVID-19 samples. Nucleic acid was either cDNA or gDNA, and it came from T cells, B-cell-depleted T cells, or PBMCs.

How the authors handled the data: Amplifying reference gene primers gave estimates of nucleated cell counts. TCRdb's table, derived via immunoSEQ multiplex PCR, lists solely in-frame clones and lacks some. That table furnishes V, J and clone size, whereas the DNA furnished D and trimming. The sample yields under 250,000 clones, approximately 81% seen once. CDR1 and CDR2 from the germline V gene are SEHNR and FQNEAQ (reference sequence). The V end was cut by 5 bases, the J end by 4 bases, with 12 bases between. CDR3 length: 14 amino acids. The sequenced sample was peripheral blood. This TCR came from a woman aged 80 or older with acute or convalescent COVID-19. The chain has TRBV7-9 and TRBJ1-5; D not resolved. CDR3 region: CASSPDGRNQPQHF. The CDR3 nucleotides are TGTGCCAGCAGCCCGGACGGGAGGAATCAGCCCCAGCATTTT.